Listed below are T cell receptor beta chains from one sample, sequenced in a study of shared clonotypes between healthy human individuals. Only in-frame clones appear in the TCRdb table, and some are missing; sequencing was by immunoSEQ multiplex PCR. This sample has over a million clones, with approximately 96% found just once. The sequenced material came from naive CD4+ T cells sorted from blood. These receptors all stem from a young man in good health. Both conserved end residues are part of each CDR3. The order of the fields is CDR3 protein, CDR3 DNA, CDR3 length, V gene, J gene, clone size, D gene. The D gene is left open where the match is weak. Rows may omit the clone size; those that give it use once, few, many or a size class.

CASSPLGGQGNSGELFF	TGTGCCAGCTCACCGCTCGGGGGACAGGGGAATTCCGGGGAGCTGTTTTTT	17	TRBV18	TRBJ2-2	.	TRBD1
CASSFPNTEAFF	TGTGCCAGCAGCTTCCCGAACACTGAAGCTTTCTTT	12	TRBV5-4	TRBJ1-1	.	.
CASSVGTSGRSRNEQFF	TGTGCCAGCAGCGTCGGGACTAGCGGGAGGAGTAGGAATGAGCAGTTCTTC	17	TRBV7-2	TRBJ2-1	.	TRBD2
CASSPGQGTEAFF	TGTGCCAGCAGCCCGGGACAGGGAACTGAAGCTTTCTTT	13	TRBV28	TRBJ1-1	.	TRBD1
CSISTSGRAWPNTGELFF	TGCAGCATCAGTACTAGCGGGAGGGCATGGCCGAACACCGGGGAGCTGTTTTTT	18	TRBV29-1	TRBJ2-2	.	TRBD2
CASSREGSYGETQYF	TGTGCCAGCTCACGGGAAGGGTCGTATGGGGAGACCCAGTACTTC	15	TRBV18	TRBJ2-5	.	.
CASSPGGQSGNEQFF	TGTGCCAGCTCACCAGGAGGGCAGAGTGGGAATGAGCAGTTCTTC	15	TRBV18	TRBJ2-1	.	.
CASSFFRVGQPQHF	TGTGCCAGCAGCTTCTTTAGGGTAGGTCAGCCCCAGCATTTT	14	TRBV5-4	TRBJ1-5	few	.
CASSRGQLYGYTF	TGTGCCAGCAGTAGGGGACAGCTTTATGGCTACACCTTC	13	TRBV6-5	TRBJ1-2	.	TRBD1
CASSRVDSSYEQYF	TGCGCCAGCAGCCGGGTGGATTCGTCCTACGAGCAGTACTTC	14	TRBV5-1	TRBJ2-7	.	.
CASSQQGAGQPQHF	TGTGCCAGCAGCCAACAGGGGGCCGGTCAGCCCCAGCATTTT	14	TRBV5-4	TRBJ1-5	.	TRBD1
CASSYSFGGPGGYTF	TGTGCCAGCAGTTACTCTTTCGGGGGGCCAGGTGGCTACACCTTC	15	TRBV6-5	TRBJ1-2	once	.
CASSYGAGGPGELFF	TGTGCCAGCAGTTACGGGGCGGGAGGGCCCGGGGAGCTGTTTTTT	15	TRBV6-5	TRBJ2-2	.	TRBD2
CASRQDRRGSSYNEQFF	TGTGCCAGCAGACAAGACAGGAGAGGAAGCTCCTACAATGAGCAGTTCTTC	17	TRBV28	TRBJ2-1	.	.
CASTPTSGRETQYF	TGTGCCAGCACCCCGACTAGCGGGAGGGAGACCCAGTACTTC	14	TRBV7-2	TRBJ2-5	.	TRBD2
CASSQDPSVETQYF	TGTGCCAGCAGCCAAGATCCGTCGGTAGAGACCCAGTACTTC	14	TRBV14	TRBJ2-5	.	.
CASNPSPWGATSGSDNEQFF	TGTGCCAGCAACCCTTCGCCCTGGGGCGCAACTAGCGGGTCAGACAATGAGCAGTTCTTC	20	TRBV28	TRBJ2-1	.	TRBD2
CASSDQGAGELFF	TGTGCCAGCAGTGATCAGGGGGCAGGGGAGCTGTTTTTT	13	TRBV6-1	TRBJ2-2	.	TRBD1
CASSQDKLAGGDETQYF	TGTGCCAGCAGCCAAGATAAGCTAGCGGGAGGTGATGAGACCCAGTACTTC	17	TRBV4-2	TRBJ2-5	.	TRBD2
CASSTSTGGAGETQYF	TGTGCCAGCTCAACGTCGACAGGGGGCGCGGGGGAGACCCAGTACTTC	16	TRBV18	TRBJ2-5	.	TRBD1
CAIRRTDTQYF	TGTGCCATACGACGAACAGATACGCAGTATTTT	11	TRBV10-3	TRBJ2-3	.	.
CASSLEPQAGETQYF	TGCGCCAGCAGCTTGGAGCCCCAGGCCGGCGAGACCCAGTACTTC	15	TRBV5-1	TRBJ2-5	.	.
CASSRTGGVEPQHF	TGTGCCAGCAGCAGGACAGGGGGCGTTGAGCCCCAGCATTTT	14	TRBV13	TRBJ1-5	.	TRBD1
CASSIVAGNYEQYF	TGTGCCAGTAGTATAGTCGCGGGAAACTACGAGCAGTACTTC	14	TRBV19	TRBJ2-7	.	.
CASSLAHATHSNQPQHF	TGTGCCAGCAGCTTAGCGCACGCAACCCATAGCAATCAGCCCCAGCATTTT	17	TRBV7-9	TRBJ1-5	once	.
CASSTGRGGNQPQHF	TGTGCCAGCAGCACGGGGCGGGGGGGGAATCAGCCCCAGCATTTT	15	TRBV7-2	TRBJ1-5	once	.
CSARAVELQYF	TGCAGTGCTAGGGCCGTGGAACTTCAGTACTTC	11	TRBV20-1	TRBJ2-4	once	.
CATSRGSSYEQYF	TGTGCCACCAGCAGAGGATCCTCCTACGAGCAGTACTTC	13	TRBV15	TRBJ2-7	.	.
CASRPGQGLSGNTIYF	TGTGCCAGTAGGCCTGGACAGGGCCTCTCTGGAAACACCATATATTTT	16	TRBV19	TRBJ1-3	.	TRBD1
CASSIDYRRAEQYF	TGTGCCAGTAGTATAGATTACAGACGGGCCGAGCAGTACTTC	14	TRBV19	TRBJ2-7	.	.
CAIKAGAEAYEQYF	TGTGCCATCAAGGCGGGAGCCGAAGCCTACGAGCAGTACTTC	14	TRBV10-3	TRBJ2-7	.	TRBD2
CASSQPPSTDTQYF	TGTGCCAGCAGCCAACCACCTAGCACAGATACGCAGTATTTT	14	TRBV28	TRBJ2-3	once	.
CASSTGTGLQETQYF	TGTGCCAGCAGTACCGGGACAGGGTTACAAGAGACCCAGTACTTC	15	TRBV6-5	TRBJ2-5	.	TRBD1
CASSPRQGFDEQYF	TGTGCCAGCAGTCCAAGACAGGGGTTCGACGAGCAGTACTTC	14	TRBV27	TRBJ2-7	.	TRBD1
CASSRDTSTDTQYF	TGCGCCAGCAGCAGGGACACCAGCACAGATACGCAGTATTTT	14	TRBV4-1	TRBJ2-3	.	.
CASSEALAGSETQYF	TGCGCCAGCAGTGAGGCCCTAGCGGGTAGCGAGACCCAGTACTTC	15	TRBV10-2	TRBJ2-5	.	TRBD2
CASSPGAGGYEQYF	TGTGCCAGCAGCCCGGGAGCGGGAGGGTACGAGCAGTACTTC	14	TRBV11-3	TRBJ2-7	.	TRBD2
CASSETVNGELFF	TGTGCCAGCAGTGAGACCGTAAACGGGGAGCTGTTTTTT	13	TRBV6-1	TRBJ2-2	.	.
CASSPGGVQETQYF	TGTGCCAGTAGTCCAGGGGGGGTCCAAGAGACCCAGTACTTC	14	TRBV19	TRBJ2-5	.	.
CASRPKGTGANTGELFF	TGTGCCAGTAGACCCAAGGGGACAGGGGCGAACACCGGGGAGCTGTTTTTT	17	TRBV19	TRBJ2-2	.	TRBD1
CASARGFENAGTLSSYNEQFF	TGCGCCAGCGCCCGCGGATTCGAGAACGCCGGGACTTTGAGCTCCTACAATGAGCAGTTCTTC	21	TRBV5-1	TRBJ2-1	.	.
CASSRWTGDPDTQYF	TGCGCCAGCAGCCGCTGGACAGGGGATCCAGATACGCAGTATTTT	15	TRBV5-1	TRBJ2-3	.	TRBD1
CASSIRTSGHSYNEQFF	TGTGCCAGCAGCATTAGGACTAGCGGGCACTCCTACAATGAGCAGTTCTTC	17	TRBV12-1	TRBJ2-1	.	.
CASSWDRSSYEQYF	TGTGCCAGCAGTTGGGACAGGAGCTCCTACGAGCAGTACTTC	14	TRBV27	TRBJ2-7	.	TRBD1
CASSLDKNTGELFF	TGCGCCAGCAGCTTGGATAAGAACACCGGGGAGCTGTTTTTT	14	TRBV5-1	TRBJ2-2	.	.
CASSPARLAGFTDTQYF	TGTGCCAGCTCACCAGCCCGACTAGCGGGTTTCACAGATACGCAGTATTTT	17	TRBV18	TRBJ2-3	.	TRBD2
CASRLTGGAGQPQHF	TGTGCCAGCAGACTTACAGGGGGCGCAGGTCAGCCCCAGCATTTT	15	TRBV28	TRBJ1-5	once	TRBD1
CASSSPNSYEQYF	TGTGCCAGCAGTTCCCCCAACAGCTACGAGCAGTACTTC	13	TRBV28	TRBJ2-7	.	.
CASSLGQGYSYEQYF	TGCGCCAGCAGCCTGGGACAGGGATACTCCTACGAGCAGTACTTC	15	TRBV5-1	TRBJ2-7	.	TRBD1
CASSQTGLNQPQHF	TGTGCCAGCAGCCAAACAGGGCTCAATCAGCCCCAGCATTTT	14	TRBV7-9	TRBJ1-5	.	.
CASSVGGNQPQHF	TGTGCCAGCAGTGTCGGGGGGAATCAGCCCCAGCATTTT	13	TRBV25-1	TRBJ1-5	once	.
CASRGQAQETQYF	TGTGCCAGCAGGGGACAGGCCCAAGAGACCCAGTACTTC	13	TRBV27	TRBJ2-5	.	TRBD1
CASSLDSYGYTF	TGTGCCAGCAGCTTAGACAGCTATGGCTACACCTTC	12	TRBV7-8	TRBJ1-2	.	.